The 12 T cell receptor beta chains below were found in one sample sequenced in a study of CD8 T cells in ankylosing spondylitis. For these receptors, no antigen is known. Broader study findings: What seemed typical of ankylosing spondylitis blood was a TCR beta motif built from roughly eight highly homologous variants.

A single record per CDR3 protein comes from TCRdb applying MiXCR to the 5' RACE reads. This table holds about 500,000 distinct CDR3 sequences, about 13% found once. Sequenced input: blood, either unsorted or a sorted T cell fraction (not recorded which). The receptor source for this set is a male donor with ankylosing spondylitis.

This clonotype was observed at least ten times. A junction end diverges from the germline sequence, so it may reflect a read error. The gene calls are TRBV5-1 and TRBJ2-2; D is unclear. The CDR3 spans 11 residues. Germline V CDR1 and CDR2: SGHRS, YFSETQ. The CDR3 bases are TGTGCCAGCACGAACACCGGGGAGCTGTTTTTT. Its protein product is CASTNTGELFF.

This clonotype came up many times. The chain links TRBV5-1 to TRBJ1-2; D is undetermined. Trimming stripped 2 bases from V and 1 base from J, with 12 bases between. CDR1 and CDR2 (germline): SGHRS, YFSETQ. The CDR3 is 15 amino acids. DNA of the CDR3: TGCGCCAGCAGCTTCGAATCTAATATTAACTATGGCTACACCTTC. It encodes CASSFESNINYGYTF.

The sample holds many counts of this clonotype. The CDR3 protein is CASSSDGFGSFF. The CDR3 nucleotides are TGCGCCAGCAGCTCTGACGGGTTTGGGTCTTTCTTT. The rearrangement links TRBV5-1 to TRBJ1-1; unclear D gene. With 3 bases removed from V and 12 bases from J, the gap between germline ends came to 15 bases. Germline CDR1 reads SGHRS; CDR2 reads YFSETQ. The CDR3 covers 12 residues.

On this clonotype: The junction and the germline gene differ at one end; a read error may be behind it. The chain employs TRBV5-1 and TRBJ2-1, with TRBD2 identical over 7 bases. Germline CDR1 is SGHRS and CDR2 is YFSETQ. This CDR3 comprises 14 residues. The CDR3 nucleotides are TGCGCCAGCAGCCGGGGGACTAACTACAATAAGCAGTTCTTC. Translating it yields CASSRGTNYNKQFF.

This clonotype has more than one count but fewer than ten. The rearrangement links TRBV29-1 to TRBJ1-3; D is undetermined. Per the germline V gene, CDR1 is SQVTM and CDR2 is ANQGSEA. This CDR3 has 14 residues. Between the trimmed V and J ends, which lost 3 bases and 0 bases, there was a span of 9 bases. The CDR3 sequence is CSVDPGTSGNTIYF. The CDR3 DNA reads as TGCAGCGTTGACCCAGGAACCTCTGGAAACACCATATATTTT.

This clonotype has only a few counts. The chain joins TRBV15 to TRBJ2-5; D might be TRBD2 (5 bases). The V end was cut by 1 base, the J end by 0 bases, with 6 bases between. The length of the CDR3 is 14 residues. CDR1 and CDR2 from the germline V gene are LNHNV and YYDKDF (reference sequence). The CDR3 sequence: CATSRAGNQETQYF. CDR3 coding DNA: TGTGCCACCAGCAGAGCGGGGAACCAAGAGACCCAGTACTTC.

The CDR3 DNA is TGTGCCAGCAGCGCAGGGTCCTATAATTCACCCCTCCACTTT. This sequence encodes CASSAGSYNSPLHF. The chain combines TRBV9 with TRBJ1-6, with D possibly TRBD1 on 5 matching bases. Germline V gives CDR1 SGDLS, CDR2 YYNGEE. The CDR3 has 14 amino acids. V shed 3 bases and J shed 1 base, with 5 bases lying between them. Based on the CDR3 plus reference TRBV9 and TRBJ1-6, the full variable domain is DSGVTQTPKHLITATGQRVTLRCSPRSGDLSVYWYQQSLDQGLQFLIQYYNGEERAKGNILERFSAQQFPDLHSELNLSSLELGDSALYFCASSAGSYNSPLHFGNGTRLTVT.

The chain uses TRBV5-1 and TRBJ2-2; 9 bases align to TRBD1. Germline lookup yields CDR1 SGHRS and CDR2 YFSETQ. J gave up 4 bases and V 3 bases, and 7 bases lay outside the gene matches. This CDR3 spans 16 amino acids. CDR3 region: CASSWAGQGGTGELFF. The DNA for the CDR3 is TGCGCCAGCAGCTGGGCGGGACAGGGCGGCACCGGGGAGCTGTTTTTT.

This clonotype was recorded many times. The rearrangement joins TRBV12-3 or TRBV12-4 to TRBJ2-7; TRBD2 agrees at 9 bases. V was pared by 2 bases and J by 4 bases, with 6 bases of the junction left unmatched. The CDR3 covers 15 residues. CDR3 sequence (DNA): TGTGCCAGCAGTTTATACCCTAGCGGGAATTACGAGCAGTACTTC. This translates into CASSLYPSGNYEQYF.

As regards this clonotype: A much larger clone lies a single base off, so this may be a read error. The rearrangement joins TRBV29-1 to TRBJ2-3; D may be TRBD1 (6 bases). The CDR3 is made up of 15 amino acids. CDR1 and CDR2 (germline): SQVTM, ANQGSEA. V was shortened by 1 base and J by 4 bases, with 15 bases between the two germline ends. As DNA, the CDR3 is TGCAGCGTTGAAGTAACAGGGCTGGGAGCAGATACGCAGTATTTT. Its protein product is CSVEVTGLGADTQYF.

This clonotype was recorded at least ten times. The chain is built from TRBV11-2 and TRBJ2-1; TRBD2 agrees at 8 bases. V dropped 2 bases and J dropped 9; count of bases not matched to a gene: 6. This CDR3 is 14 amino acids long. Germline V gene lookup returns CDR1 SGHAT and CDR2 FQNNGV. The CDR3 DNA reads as TGTGCCAGCAGCTTACATAGCGGGATCTCTGAGCAGTTCTTC. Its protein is CASSLHSGISEQFF.

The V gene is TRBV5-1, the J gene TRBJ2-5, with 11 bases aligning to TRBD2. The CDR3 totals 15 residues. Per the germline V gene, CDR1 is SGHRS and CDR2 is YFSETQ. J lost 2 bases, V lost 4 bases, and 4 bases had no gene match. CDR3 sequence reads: CASSELAGAQETQYF. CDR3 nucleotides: TGCGCCAGCAGCGAACTAGCGGGAGCGCAAGAGACCCAGTACTTC.